This T cell receptor beta chain appears in the sequencing data of a study of blood T cell repertoires in COVID-19. The wider study: Spain, Italy and the United States supplied samples that represented acute and convalescent COVID-19. PBMCs, B-cell-depleted T cells, or T cells were the source of the cDNA or gDNA that made up the material.

CDR1 and CDR2 (germline): MNHEY, SVGAGI. The CDR3 runs 14 residues. V was pared by 6 bases and J by 9 bases, with 9 bases of the junction left unmatched. The assay was immunoSEQ multiplex PCR, and TCRdb's table has in-frame clones only and misses some. The sample has about 89,000 clones, about 80% seen once; the top ten hold under 25%. This clone turned up a few times. The sequencing input was peripheral blood. The TCR comes from an elderly woman with acute or convalescent COVID-19. The V gene is TRBV6-5, the J gene TRBJ2-1, with 9 bases lining up with TRBD1. This CDR3 reads CASRRTGARVEQFF. The CDR3 nucleotides read TGTGCCAGCAGACGGACAGGGGCGCGTGTTGAGCAGTTCTTC.